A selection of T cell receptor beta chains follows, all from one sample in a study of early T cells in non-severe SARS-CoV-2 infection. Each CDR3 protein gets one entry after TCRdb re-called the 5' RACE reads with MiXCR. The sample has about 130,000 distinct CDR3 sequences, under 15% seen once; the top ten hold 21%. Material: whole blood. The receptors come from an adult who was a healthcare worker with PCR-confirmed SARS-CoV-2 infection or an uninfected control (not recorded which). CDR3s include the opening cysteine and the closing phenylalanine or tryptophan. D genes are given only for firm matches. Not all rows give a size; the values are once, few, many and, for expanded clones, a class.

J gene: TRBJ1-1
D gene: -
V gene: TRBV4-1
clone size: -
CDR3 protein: CASSQGAGMNTEAFF
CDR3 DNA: TGCGCCAGCAGCCAAGGGGCAGGGATGAACACTGAAGCTTTCTTT

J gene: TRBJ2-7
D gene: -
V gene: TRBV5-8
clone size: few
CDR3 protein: CASSPPNAYEQYF
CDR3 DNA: TGTGCCAGCAGCCCCCCGAACGCCTACGAGCAGTACTTC

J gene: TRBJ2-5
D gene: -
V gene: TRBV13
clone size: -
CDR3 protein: CASSPKERNQETQYF
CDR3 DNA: TGTGCCAGCAGCCCTAAAGAGCGGAACCAAGAGACCCAGTACTTC

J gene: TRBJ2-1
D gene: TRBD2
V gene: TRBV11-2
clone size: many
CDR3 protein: CASSLDYPAGAYEQFF
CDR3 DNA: TGTGCCAGCAGCTTAGATTATCCAGCGGGGGCTTATGAGCAGTTCTTC

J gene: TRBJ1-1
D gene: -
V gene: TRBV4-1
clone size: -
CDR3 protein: CASSQDAANTEAFF
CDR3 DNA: TGCGCCAGCAGCCAAGATGCAGCGAACACTGAAGCTTTCTTT

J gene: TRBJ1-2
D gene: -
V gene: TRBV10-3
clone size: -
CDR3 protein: CAISRQLKYTF
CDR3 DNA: TGTGCCATCAGCAGACAGCTAAAATACACCTTC

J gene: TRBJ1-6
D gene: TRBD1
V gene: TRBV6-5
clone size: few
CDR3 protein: CASKFGTGGNLGYSPLHF
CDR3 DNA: TGTGCCAGCAAATTCGGGACAGGGGGAAATCTGGGATACTCACCCCTCCACTTT

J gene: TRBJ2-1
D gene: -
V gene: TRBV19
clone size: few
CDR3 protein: CASSIAASSYNEQFF
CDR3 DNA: TGTGCCAGTAGTATAGCGGCAAGCTCCTACAATGAGCAGTTCTTC

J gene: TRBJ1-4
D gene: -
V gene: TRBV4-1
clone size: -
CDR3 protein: CASSKARLDRWGRSF
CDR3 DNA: TGCGCCAGCAGCAAAGCGCGTCTCGACCGGTGGGGGAGGAGTTTT

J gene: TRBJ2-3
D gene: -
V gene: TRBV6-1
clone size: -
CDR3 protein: CASSDLGGDTQYF
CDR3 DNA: TGTGCCAGCAGTGATTTAGGAGGAGATACGCAGTATTTT

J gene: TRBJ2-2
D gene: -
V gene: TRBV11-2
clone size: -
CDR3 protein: CASSRWGGSNTGEQFF
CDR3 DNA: TGTGCCAGCAGCCGTTGGGGCGGATCCAACACCGGGGAGCAGTTTTTT

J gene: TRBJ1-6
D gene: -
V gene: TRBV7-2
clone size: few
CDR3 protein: CASSFSGGSPNSPLHF
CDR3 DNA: TGTGCCAGCAGCTTTTCCGGAGGGAGCCCTAATTCACCCCTCCACTTT

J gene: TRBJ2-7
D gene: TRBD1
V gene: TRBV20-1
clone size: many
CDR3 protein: CSARDTRGRDHPYEQYF
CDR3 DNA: TGCAGTGCTAGAGATACGAGGGGGCGTGACCACCCTTACGAGCAGTACTTC

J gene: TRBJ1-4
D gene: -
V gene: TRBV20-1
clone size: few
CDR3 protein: CSARTPLHTGTINEKLFF
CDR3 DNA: TGCAGTGCTAGAACTCCTCTTCATACCGGGACGATTAATGAAAAACTGTTTTTT

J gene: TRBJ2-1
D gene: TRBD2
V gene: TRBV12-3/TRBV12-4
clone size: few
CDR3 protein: CASSLTFTSGKEQFF
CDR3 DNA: TGTGCCAGCAGTCTAACCTTTACTAGCGGAAAGGAGCAGTTCTTC

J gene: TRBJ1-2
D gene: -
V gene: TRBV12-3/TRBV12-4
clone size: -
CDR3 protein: CASTTLNRAQGYGYTF
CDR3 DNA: TGTGCCAGCACAACCCTAAACAGGGCGCAGGGCTATGGCTACACCTTC

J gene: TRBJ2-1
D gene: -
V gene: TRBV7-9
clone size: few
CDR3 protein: CANDGVYNEQFF
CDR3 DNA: TGTGCCAACGACGGAGTCTACAATGAGCAGTTCTTC

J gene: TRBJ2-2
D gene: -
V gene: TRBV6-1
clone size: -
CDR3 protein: CASSKDTANTGELFF
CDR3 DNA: TGTGCCAGCAGTAAGGACACCGCGAACACCGGGGAGCTGTTTTTT

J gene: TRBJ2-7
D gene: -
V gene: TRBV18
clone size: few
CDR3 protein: CASSPPPGSYEQYF
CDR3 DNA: TGTGCCAGCTCACCACCTCCCGGTTCCTACGAGCAGTACTTC

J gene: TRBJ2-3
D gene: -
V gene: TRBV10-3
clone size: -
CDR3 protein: CAIGQGQDTQYF
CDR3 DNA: TGTGCCATCGGGCAGGGGCAAGATACGCAGTATTTT

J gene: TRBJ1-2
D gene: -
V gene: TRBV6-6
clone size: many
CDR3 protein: CASSYFTEDYGYTF
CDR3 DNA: TGTGCCAGCAGTTACTTTACAGAAGACTATGGCTACACCTTC

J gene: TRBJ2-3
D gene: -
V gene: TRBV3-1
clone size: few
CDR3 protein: CASSRQTGNTQYF
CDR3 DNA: TGTGCCAGCAGCCGCCAGACAGGAAATACGCAGTATTTT

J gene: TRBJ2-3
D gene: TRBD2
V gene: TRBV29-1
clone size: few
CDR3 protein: CSVLLAGPDTQYF
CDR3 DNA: TGCAGCGTCCTACTAGCGGGTCCTGATACGCAGTATTTT

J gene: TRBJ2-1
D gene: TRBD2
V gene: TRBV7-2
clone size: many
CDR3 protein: CASSSTSGQYNEQFF
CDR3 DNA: TGTGCCAGCAGCTCCACTAGCGGCCAATACAATGAGCAGTTCTTC

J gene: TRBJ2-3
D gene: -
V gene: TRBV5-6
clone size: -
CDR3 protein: CASNPGRLTDTQYF
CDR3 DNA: TGTGCCAGCAATCCGGGACGCCTCACAGATACGCAGTATTTT

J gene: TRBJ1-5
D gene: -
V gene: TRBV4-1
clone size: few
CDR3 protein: CASSQGFDSSNQPQHF
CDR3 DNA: TGCGCCAGCAGCCAAGGGTTCGACAGTAGCAATCAGCCCCAGCATTTT

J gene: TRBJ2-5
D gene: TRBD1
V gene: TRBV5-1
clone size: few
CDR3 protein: CASSPGDRGETQYF
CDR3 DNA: TGCGCCAGCAGCCCGGGAGACAGGGGAGAGACCCAGTACTTC

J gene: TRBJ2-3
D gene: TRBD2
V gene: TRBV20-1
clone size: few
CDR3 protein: CSARSGTSGADTQYF
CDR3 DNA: TGCAGTGCTAGATCGGGGACTAGCGGGGCAGATACGCAGTATTTT

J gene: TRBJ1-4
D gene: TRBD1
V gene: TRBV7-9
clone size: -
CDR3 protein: CASSLSGGGEKLFF
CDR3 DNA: TGTGCCAGCAGCTTATCAGGGGGAGGTGAAAAACTGTTTTTT

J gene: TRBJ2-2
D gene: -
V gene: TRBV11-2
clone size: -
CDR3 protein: CASSLGGGPNTGELFF
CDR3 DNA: TGTGCCAGCAGCTTGGGCGGGGGCCCCAACACCGGGGAGCTGTTTTTT

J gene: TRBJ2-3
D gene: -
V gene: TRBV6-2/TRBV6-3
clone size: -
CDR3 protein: CASSYGAFYGDTQYF
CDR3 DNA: TGTGCCAGCAGTTACGGCGCCTTCTACGGAGATACGCAGTATTTT

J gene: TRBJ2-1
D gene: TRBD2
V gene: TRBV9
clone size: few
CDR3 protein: CASSVGGGTYNEQFF
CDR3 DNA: TGTGCCAGCAGCGTAGGCGGGGGGACCTACAATGAGCAGTTCTTC

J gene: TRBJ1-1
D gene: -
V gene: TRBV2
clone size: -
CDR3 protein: CASSVGALNTEAFF
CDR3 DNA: TGTGCCAGCAGTGTCGGGGCTTTGAACACTGAAGCTTTCTTT

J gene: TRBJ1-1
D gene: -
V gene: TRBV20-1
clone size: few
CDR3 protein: CSARGVMNTEAFF
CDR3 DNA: TGCAGTGCTAGAGGGGTGATGAACACTGAAGCTTTCTTT

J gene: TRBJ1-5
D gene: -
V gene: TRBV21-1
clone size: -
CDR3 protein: CASSKGTAQPQHF
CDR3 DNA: TGTGCCAGCAGCAAAGGAACGGCTCAGCCCCAGCATTTT

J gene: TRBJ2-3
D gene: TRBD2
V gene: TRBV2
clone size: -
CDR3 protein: CASNQRGITDTQYF
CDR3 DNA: TGTGCCAGCAACCAGCGGGGAATCACAGATACGCAGTATTTT

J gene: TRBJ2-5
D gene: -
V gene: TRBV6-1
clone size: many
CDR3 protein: CASRSDRGVETQYF
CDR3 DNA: TGTGCCAGCAGATCGGACAGAGGGGTTGAGACCCAGTACTTC

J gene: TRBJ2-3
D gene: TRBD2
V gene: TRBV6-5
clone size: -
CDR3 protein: CASSSYSGTRKVDTQYF
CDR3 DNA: TGTGCCAGCAGTTCGTATAGCGGGACTAGAAAAGTAGATACGCAGTATTTT

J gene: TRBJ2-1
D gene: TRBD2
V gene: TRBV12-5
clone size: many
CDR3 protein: CASAGLAGLGEQFF
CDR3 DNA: TGTGCTAGTGCCGGACTAGCGGGACTGGGTGAGCAGTTCTTC

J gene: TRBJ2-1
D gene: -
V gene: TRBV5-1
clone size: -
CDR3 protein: CASRGLEYNEQFF
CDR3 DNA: TGCGCCAGCAGGGGCCTGGAATACAATGAGCAGTTCTTC

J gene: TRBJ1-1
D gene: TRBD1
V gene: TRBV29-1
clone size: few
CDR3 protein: CSVDRGRSEAFF
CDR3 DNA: TGCAGCGTTGACAGGGGGAGGTCTGAAGCTTTCTTT

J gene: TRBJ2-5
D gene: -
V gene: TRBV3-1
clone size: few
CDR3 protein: CVSSQDVAQETQYF
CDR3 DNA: TGTGTCAGCAGCCAAGATGTGGCCCAAGAGACCCAGTACTTC

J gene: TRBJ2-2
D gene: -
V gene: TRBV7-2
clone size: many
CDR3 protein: CASSLLNTGELFF
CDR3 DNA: TGTGCCAGCAGCTTGCTGAACACCGGGGAGCTGTTTTTT

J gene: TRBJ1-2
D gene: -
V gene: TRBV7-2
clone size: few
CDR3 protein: CASSLSYTQGAWYGYTF
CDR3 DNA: TGTGCCAGCAGCTTATCGTATACTCAGGGAGCCTGGTATGGCTACACCTTC

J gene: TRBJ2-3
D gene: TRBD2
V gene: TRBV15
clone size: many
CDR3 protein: CATSRVRAGGPDTQYF
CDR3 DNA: TGTGCCACCAGCAGAGTCCGGGCGGGGGGGCCAGATACGCAGTATTTT

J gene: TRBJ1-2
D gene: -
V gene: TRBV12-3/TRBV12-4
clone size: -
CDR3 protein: CASSLTLGAYGYTF
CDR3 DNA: TGTGCCAGCAGTTTAACCTTAGGGGCCTATGGCTACACCTTC

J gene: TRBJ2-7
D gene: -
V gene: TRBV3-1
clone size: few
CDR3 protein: CASSQATGGSYEQYF
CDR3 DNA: TGTGCCAGCAGCCAAGCAACAGGAGGATCCTACGAGCAGTACTTC

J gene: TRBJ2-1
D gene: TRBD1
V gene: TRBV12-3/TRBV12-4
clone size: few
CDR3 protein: CASRTGTGDNEQFF
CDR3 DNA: TGTGCCAGCAGAACCGGGACAGGAGACAATGAGCAGTTCTTC

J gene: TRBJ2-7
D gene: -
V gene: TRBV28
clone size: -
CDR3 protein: CASSPLQVGTYEQYF
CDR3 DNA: TGTGCCAGCAGTCCTTTACAGGTCGGGACCTACGAGCAGTACTTC

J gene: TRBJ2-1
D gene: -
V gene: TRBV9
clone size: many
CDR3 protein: CASSGDGRSYNEQFF
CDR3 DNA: TGTGCCAGCAGCGGGGACGGCCGCTCCTACAATGAGCAGTTCTTC

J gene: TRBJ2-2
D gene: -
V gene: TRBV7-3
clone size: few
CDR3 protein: CASRKDMNTGELFF
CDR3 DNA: TGTGCCAGCAGGAAAGACATGAACACCGGGGAGCTGTTTTTT

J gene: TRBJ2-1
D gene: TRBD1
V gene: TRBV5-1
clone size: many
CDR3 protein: CASSLDRGKDEQFF
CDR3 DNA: TGCGCCAGCAGCTTGGACAGGGGAAAGGATGAGCAGTTCTTC

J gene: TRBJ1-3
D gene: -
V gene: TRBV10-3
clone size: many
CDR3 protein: CAISAVGSGNTIYF
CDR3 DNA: TGTGCCATCAGTGCTGTGGGCTCTGGAAACACCATATATTTT

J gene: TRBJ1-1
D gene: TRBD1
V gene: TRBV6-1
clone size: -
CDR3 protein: CASVGGRGRGNEAFF
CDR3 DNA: TGTGCCAGCGTGGGGGGCAGGGGGCGAGGGAATGAAGCTTTCTTT

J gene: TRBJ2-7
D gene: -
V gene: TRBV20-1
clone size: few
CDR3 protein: CSASYSSGGEQYF
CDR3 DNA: TGCAGTGCTAGCTATAGCTCAGGAGGCGAGCAGTACTTC

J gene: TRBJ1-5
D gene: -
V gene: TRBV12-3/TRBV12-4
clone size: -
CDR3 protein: CASSFRADVKWPQHF
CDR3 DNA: TGTGCCAGCAGTTTTAGGGCGGATGTCAAGTGGCCCCAGCATTTT

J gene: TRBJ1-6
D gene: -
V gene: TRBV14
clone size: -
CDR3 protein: CASSQEMSGPLHF
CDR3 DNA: TGTGCCAGCAGCCAAGAAATGTCAGGACCCCTCCACTTT

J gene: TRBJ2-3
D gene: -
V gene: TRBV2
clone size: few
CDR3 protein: CASKGITPGDTQYF
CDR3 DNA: TGTGCCAGCAAAGGGATTACCCCCGGAGATACGCAGTATTTT